A single sample is the source of the 10 T cell receptor beta chains below, sequenced in a study of cytotoxic CD8 clonotypes in ibrutinib-treated CLL. Profiling relied on immunoSEQ multiplex PCR, and the TCRdb table lists in-frame clones only, not all of them. Found here are 150,000 to 200,000 clones, approximately 91% of them singletons; the top ten hold 3% to 3.5%. The sample was PBMCs, taken at disease progression, from a patient treated with ibrutinib. The receptors come from a human donor with chronic lymphocytic leukemia.

The rearrangement uses TRBV2 and TRBJ2-3; D call uncertain. The CDR3 contains 14 residues. The germline V gene has CDR1 SNHLY and CDR2 FYNNEI. V dropped 9 bases and J dropped 1 base, with 14 bases sitting between them. The CDR3: CARSAELRTDTQYF. CDR3 sequence (DNA): TGTGCCAGATCGGCGGAACTCCGCACAGATACGCAGTATTTT.

The chain combines TRBV11-3 with TRBJ1-2; no definite D call. The CDR3 length is 13 residues. CDR1 and CDR2 (germline): SGHNT, YENEEA. The V gene lost 3 bases and the J gene lost 2 bases, with 7 bases spanning the gap. The CDR3 sequence is CASSFSSNYGYTF. The CDR3 coding sequence is TGTGCCAGCAGCTTTTCTTCGAACTATGGCTACACCTTC. The full variable domain, completed using reference TRBV11-3 and TRBJ1-2, is EAGVVQSPRYKIIEKKQPVAFWCNPISGHNTLYWYLQNLGQGPELLIRYENEEAVDDSQLPKDRFSAERLKGVDSTLKIQPAELGDSAVYLCASSFSSNYGYTFGSGTRLTVV.

This chain uses TRBV19 with TRBJ2-7; 7 bases map to TRBD2. V was pared by 5 bases and J by 5 bases, with 9 bases of the junction left unmatched. CDR3 length: 14 amino acids. Germline CDR1 LNHDA, CDR2 SQIVND (reference sequence). Here the CDR3 reads CASSVGGLPHEQYF. The CDR3 nucleotides read TGTGCCAGTAGTGTTGGGGGACTACCCCACGAGCAGTACTTC.

The chain joins TRBV27 to TRBJ2-3; D call uncertain. The CDR3 is 14 amino acids. Germline V gene lookup returns CDR1 MNHEY and CDR2 SMNVEV (reference sequence). The V end lost 7 bases, the J end lost 4 bases, and 15 bases lay between the germline ends. The CDR3, as DNA: TGTGCCAGCAAGAGGTCCTTTGAGCCAGATACGCAGTATTTT. Its translation: CASKRSFEPDTQYF.

The V gene is TRBV5-1, the J gene TRBJ2-7; the match to TRBD2 covers 12 bases. Germline assignment: CDR1 SGHRS and CDR2 YFSETQ. The V gene end was trimmed by 2 bases and the J gene end by 4 bases; junction bases not matched to a gene: 4. This CDR3 has 15 residues. The CDR3 loop reads CASSFRTSGAYEQYF. In nucleotides, the CDR3 is TGCGCCAGCAGCTTCCGGACTAGCGGGGCTTACGAGCAGTACTTC.

The chain couples TRBV28 to TRBJ1-2; 7 bases line up with TRBD1. J lost 0 bases, V lost 6 bases, and 4 bases had no gene match. Germline CDR1 reads MDHEN; CDR2 reads SYDVKM. The CDR3 is 14 residues long. The CDR3 DNA is TGTGCCAGCAGATGGACAGGCGCTAACTATGGCTACACCTTC. Encoded protein: CASRWTGANYGYTF.

This clone came up once. The chain has TRBV18 and TRBJ2-6, with D perhaps being TRBD1 or TRBD2 (7 bases each). V was pared by 8 bases and J by 1 base, with 12 bases between. Germline CDR1 KGHSH, CDR2 LQKENI. The CDR3 is 15 amino acids. Written as DNA, the CDR3 is TGTGCCAGCCATCAGGGGGGGTCTGGGGCCAACGTCCTGACTTTC. As protein: CASHQGGSGANVLTF.

The rearrangement joins TRBV19 to TRBJ2-5, with 7 bases aligning to TRBD2. Germline trimming cut 3 bases from V and 1 base from J; bases unmatched to any gene: 5. Germline V gene data show CDR1 as LNHDA and CDR2 as SQIVND (reference sequence). The CDR3 is made up of 15 amino acids. CDR3 amino acids: CASSIVRGVQETQYF. CDR3 DNA sequence: TGTGCCAGTAGTATCGTACGGGGGGTCCAAGAGACCCAGTACTTC.

The chain couples TRBV5-1 to TRBJ2-3, with D possibly being TRBD2 (5 bases). Trimming cost V 0 bases and J 3 bases, with 17 bases left between them. Germline CDR1 is SGHRS and CDR2 is YFSETQ. This CDR3 is built from 17 residues. The CDR3 loop is CASSLVSRGPETDTQYF. Written as DNA, the CDR3 is TGCGCCAGCAGCTTGGTGTCTAGAGGGCCGGAGACAGATACGCAGTATTTT.

This clone has ten or more counts. The V and J genes are TRBV19 and TRBJ1-2, with TRBD1 matching 8 bases. The CDR3 covers 16 residues. Trimming cost V 3 bases and J 6 bases; bases outside gene matches: 12. In germline, CDR1 is LNHDA, CDR2 SQIVND (reference sequence). The DNA for the CDR3 is TGTGCCAGTAGTATGTATGTCGACAGGGGAGCGAATGGCTACACCTTC. As protein: CASSMYVDRGANGYTF.